This TCR beta chain derives from a study of shared clonotypes between healthy human individuals. General study findings and limits: Naive subsets generally had larger estimated richness than memory subsets.

As regards this clone: Its target is not known.

Terminally differentiated effector memory CD45RA+ cells were excluded by CCR7 positive selection of CD45RO-negative cells. J lost 7 bases, V lost 2 bases, and 7 bases had no gene match. Germline CDR1 reads WSHSY; CDR2 reads SAAADI. CDR3 length equals 15 residues. The deep-level immunoSEQ assay was used. Sequencing used immunoSEQ multiplex PCR; TCRdb keeps in-frame clones, though not all of them. The sample records 1.5 million to 2.5 million clones, approximately 94% being singletons. Sequenced input: naive CD8+ T cells sorted from blood. V gene TRBV10-2 combines with J gene TRBJ1-4; 7 bases line up with TRBD1. The receptor's source is a man aged 18-30 years in good health. As DNA, the CDR3 is TGCGCCAGCAGTGAGCAGACAGGGAGGGGTGAAAAACTGTTTTTT. It translates to CASSEQTGRGEKLFF.